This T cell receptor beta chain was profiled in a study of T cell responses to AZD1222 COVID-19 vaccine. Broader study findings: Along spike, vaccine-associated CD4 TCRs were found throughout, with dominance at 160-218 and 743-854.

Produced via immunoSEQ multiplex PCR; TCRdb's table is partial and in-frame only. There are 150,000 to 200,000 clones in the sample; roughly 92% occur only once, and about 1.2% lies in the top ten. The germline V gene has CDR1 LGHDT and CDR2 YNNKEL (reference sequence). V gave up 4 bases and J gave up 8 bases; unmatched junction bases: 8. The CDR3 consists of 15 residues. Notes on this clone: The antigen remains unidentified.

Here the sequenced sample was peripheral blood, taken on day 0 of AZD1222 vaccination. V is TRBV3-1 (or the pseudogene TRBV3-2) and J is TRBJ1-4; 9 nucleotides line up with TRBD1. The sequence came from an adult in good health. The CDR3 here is CASSLQGAHEEKLFF. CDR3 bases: TGTGCCAGCAGCCTACAGGGGGCGCATGAAGAAAAACTGTTTTTT.